Below are 2 T cell receptor beta chains sequenced from a single sample in a study of monozygotic twins with inflammatory bowel disease. From the 5' RACE reads, TCRdb lists one entry per CDR3 protein and no DNA. The listing contains around 450,000 distinct CDR3 sequences. Material: blood. Every receptor here comes from a human donor with ulcerative colitis or Crohn's disease, or a healthy co-twin of an affected twin (not recorded which).

J is TRBJ2-7 and V is TRBV6-2 or TRBV6-3; TCRdb indicates TRBD2, and absent DNA this call remains unverified. From germline, CDR1 is MNHEY and CDR2 SVGEGT. The CDR3 is made up of 15 amino acids. This CDR3 is CASSYLAGGTYEQYF.

The V and J genes are TRBV18 and TRBJ2-5; TCRdb returns TRBD1, unconfirmable since there is no DNA. Germline V CDR1 and CDR2: KGHSH, LQKENI. This CDR3 region has 16 residues. The CDR3 reads CASSPWSGGSQEAQYF.